These 23 T cell receptor beta chains were sequenced from one sample in a study of technical replicates of blood from several donors. Clones were sequenced by immunoSEQ multiplex PCR, and TCRdb holds only the in-frame ones, with some missing. The data hold approximately 70,000 clones, with about 98% observed a single time. Sequenced material: T cells isolated from PBMCs. These receptors all come from a human donor in good health.

V gene TRBV6-4 combines with J gene TRBJ2-1; the match to TRBD1 covers 10 bases. This CDR3 has 14 amino acids. The junction had 8 bases not matched to a gene; V was cut back by 3 bases and J by 12 bases. Germline CDR1 and CDR2: MRHNA and SNTAGT. CDR3 amino acids: CASSETGGALWQFF. The CDR3 DNA is TGTGCCAGCAGTGAGACAGGGGGCGCACTTTGGCAGTTCTTC.

In DNA form, the CDR3 reads TGCAGCGTCGCAACAGGGGGCAATCAGCCCCAGCATTTT. It specifies CSVATGGNQPQHF. V gene TRBV29-1 combines with J gene TRBJ1-5; 7 bases align to TRBD1. The CDR3 is 13 amino acids. Germline loops: CDR1 SQVTM, CDR2 ANQGSEA. The trim removed 6 bases at V and 2 bases at J, leaving 4 bases unmatched.

The V call is TRBV4-1, the J call TRBJ2-5; D ambiguous. The V gene's germline CDR1 is MGHRA and CDR2 YSYEKL. Trimming took 1 base from V and 4 from J, leaving 10 bases between them. CDR3 size: 14 residues. CDR3: CASSQGIDRETQYF. CDR3 nucleotides: TGCGCCAGCAGCCAAGGCATAGATAGAGAGACCCAGTACTTC.

The chain combines TRBV19 with TRBJ2-3, with 7 positions matching TRBD2. Germline CDR1 is LNHDA and CDR2 is SQIVND (reference sequence). V was pared by 4 bases and J by 2 bases, with 9 bases of the junction left unmatched. The CDR3 has 16 amino acids. This CDR3 is CASSTLASGDTDTQYF. For the CDR3, the DNA is TGTGCCAGTAGTACACTAGCGTCTGGGGACACAGATACGCAGTATTTT. Full variable domain (remainder filled in from reference TRBV19 and TRBJ2-3): DGGITQSPKYLFRKEGQNVTLSCEQNLNHDAMYWYRQDPGQGLRLIYYSQIVNDFQKGDIAEGYSVSREKKESFPLTVTSAQKNPTAFYLCASSTLASGDTDTQYFGPGTRLTVL.

This rearrangement joins TRBV6-6 to TRBJ2-1; 13 positions agree with TRBD2. The germline V gene has CDR1 MNHNY and CDR2 SVGAGI (reference sequence). The V gene end was trimmed by 4 bases and the J gene end by 7 bases; junction bases not matched to a gene: 1. The CDR3 has 14 amino acids. The CDR3 coding sequence is TGTGCCAGCAGTTCGGGACTAGCGGGGAATGAGCAGTTCTTC. Its protein product is CASSSGLAGNEQFF.

The chain carries TRBV7-7 and TRBJ2-1; D possibly corresponds to TRBD1 (5 bases). CDR3 size: 15 residues. Germline CDR1 SSHAT, CDR2 FNYEAQ (reference sequence). CDR3 nucleotides: TGTGCTAGCCGAATCAGGGATGCGCCCCAGAATGAGCAGTTCTTC. Translating gives CASRIRDAPQNEQFF.

The chain links TRBV28 to TRBJ1-3; D might be TRBD1 (6 bases). The CDR3 has 15 amino acids. From germline, CDR1 is MDHEN and CDR2 SYDVKM. Trimming removed 5 bases at V and 3 bases at J, with 14 bases between. The CDR3 DNA follows: TGTGCCAGCAGTCCACAGGGTCGGGTTGGAAACACCATATATTTT. It translates to CASSPQGRVGNTIYF.

CDR3 in amino acids: CASSTRDRGRGTDTQYF. In nucleotides, the CDR3 is TGTGCCAGTAGTACCCGGGACAGGGGGCGCGGGACAGATACGCAGTATTTT. V is TRBV19 and J is TRBJ2-3; 12 positions agree with TRBD1. After removal of 4 bases from V and 3 bases from J, the junction contained 8 bases not matched to a gene. Germline V gives CDR1 LNHDA, CDR2 SQIVND (reference sequence). This CDR3 spans 17 amino acids.

The chain joins TRBV4-1 to TRBJ2-2; 8 bases agree with TRBD1. Germline assignment: CDR1 MGHRA and CDR2 YSYEKL. Losses at the gene ends were 0 bases for V and 4 bases for J; bases not matched to a gene: 4. The CDR3 has 16 residues. The CDR3 is CASSQEGQGGTGELFF. CDR3 nucleotide sequence: TGCGCCAGCAGCCAAGAAGGACAGGGCGGCACCGGGGAGCTGTTTTTT.

The rearrangement links TRBV27 to TRBJ2-2; a weak D match, TRBD2 (5 bases). V lost 1 base and J 7 bases, leaving 13 bases between the germline ends. Germline V lookup: CDR1 MNHEY, CDR2 SMNVEV (reference sequence). The CDR3 contains 15 residues. The CDR3: CASSLLEGVDGELFF. The DNA of the CDR3 is TGTGCCAGCAGTTTATTAGAGGGTGTTGACGGGGAGCTGTTTTTT.

The chain recombines TRBV2 with TRBJ1-5, with D tentatively TRBD1 (6 bases). The germline V and J ends were trimmed by 7 bases and 7 bases, with 14 bases remaining between them. CDR1 SNHLY and CDR2 FYNNEI come from the germline V gene. CDR3 length: 13 amino acids. CDR3 residues: CASKGTLSQPQHF. In DNA, the CDR3 is TGTGCCAGCAAGGGGACACTGAGCCAGCCCCAGCATTTT. Variable domain in full (rest from reference TRBV2 and TRBJ1-5): EPEVTQTPSHQVTQMGQEVILRCVPISNHLYFYWYRQILGQKVEFLVSFYNNEISEKSEIFDDQFSVERPDGSNFTLKIRSTKLEDSAMYFCASKGTLSQPQHFGDGTRLSIL.

The chain carries TRBV6-5 and TRBJ2-5; 8 nucleotides line up with TRBD2. V shed 6 bases, J shed 5 bases, and the junction held 8 bases outside the gene matches. The CDR3 extends over 14 amino acids. Germline V lookup: CDR1 MNHEY, CDR2 SVGAGI. This chain's CDR3 is CASSPSGSAETQYF. The DNA for the CDR3 is TGTGCCAGCAGCCCCAGCGGGAGTGCCGAGACCCAGTACTTC.

This clone was recorded only once. The V call is TRBV28, the J call TRBJ2-7; 7 bases align to TRBD1. With V trimmed by 3 bases and J by 2 bases, 7 bases remained unmatched. From germline, CDR1 is MDHEN and CDR2 SYDVKM. This CDR3 spans 15 amino acids. The DNA for the CDR3 is TGTGCCAGCAGTTTTCCAGACAGGGCAGCCTACGAGCAGTACTTC. This codes for CASSFPDRAAYEQYF. The full variable domain, its missing parts supplied by reference TRBV28 and TRBJ2-7, is DVKVTQSSRYLVKRTGEKVFLECVQDMDHENMFWYRQDPGLGLRLIYFSYDVKMKEKGDIPEGYSVSREKKERFSLILESASTNQTSMYLCASSFPDRAAYEQYFGPGTRLTVT.

The V and J genes are TRBV11-2 and TRBJ1-2; D unresolved. The CDR3 has 15 residues. V lost 6 bases and J lost 3, with 17 bases in between. Germline V lookup: CDR1 SGHAT, CDR2 FQNNGV. The CDR3 reads CASSPSILPDYGYTF. CDR3 DNA sequence: TGTGCCAGCAGTCCGAGTATTTTGCCTGACTATGGCTACACCTTC.

The chain combines TRBV4-2 with TRBJ2-7; 10 bases map to TRBD2. In germline, CDR1 is LGHNA, CDR2 YNFKEQ. Trimming at V came to 1 base and at J to 0 bases, leaving 9 bases not matched to a gene. This CDR3 contains 18 residues. The CDR3 sequence: CASSQGLAGPLISYEQYF. The DNA of the CDR3 is TGTGCCAGCAGCCAAGGACTAGCGGGCCCTTTAATCTCCTACGAGCAGTACTTC.

This clone has a single count. The chain is built from TRBV10-1 and TRBJ2-3, with 8 bases aligning to TRBD2. J lost 2 bases, V lost 3 bases, and 1 base had no gene match. The CDR3 is 14 residues long. Germline V gives CDR1 WNHNN, CDR2 SYGVQD (reference sequence). Written as DNA, the CDR3 is TGCGCCAGCAGTGAAGGACTAGCCACAGATACGCAGTATTTT. This gives the protein CASSEGLATDTQYF.

This rearrangement joins TRBV27 to TRBJ1-5, with 7 bases identical to TRBD1. The CDR3 covers 15 residues. Germline V gene sequence: CDR1 MNHEY, CDR2 SMNVEV (reference sequence). V trimming: 6 bases; J trimming: 1 base; junction bases outside the gene matches: 6. The CDR3 here is CASRTGVASNQPQHF. The CDR3 nucleotides read TGTGCCAGCAGAACAGGGGTAGCAAGCAATCAGCCCCAGCATTTT.

The chain joins TRBV6-1 to TRBJ2-1, with a weak D call TRBD2 (6 bases). Germline V CDR1 and CDR2: MNHNS, SASEGT. The CDR3 is 14 amino acids. Trimming took 6 bases from V and 4 from J, leaving 13 bases between them. The CDR3 sequence: CASRDSGTYNEQFF. Written as DNA, the CDR3 is TGTGCCAGCAGGGATAGCGGAACTTACAATGAGCAGTTCTTC.

The sample holds one count of this clone. This rearrangement joins TRBV27 to TRBJ1-1, with D maybe TRBD1 (5 bases). Trimming left V 6 bases short and J 0 bases short, with 11 bases between. The CDR3 covers 14 residues. Germline V gene data show CDR1 as MNHEY and CDR2 as SMNVEV (reference sequence). CDR3 DNA sequence: TGTGCCAGCAGCAGACAGAGGATGAACACTGAAGCTTTCTTT. It is translated as CASSRQRMNTEAFF.

The V and J genes are TRBV7-2 and TRBJ2-5; perhaps TRBD1 as D (5 bases). Looked up from germline, CDR1 is SGHTA and CDR2 is FQGNSA. The V end lost 4 bases, the J end lost 5 bases, and 8 bases lay between the germline ends. The CDR3 sequence is 12 residues long. The CDR3 region has the DNA TGTGCCAGCAGCTCAGGGCTGGAGACCCAGTACTTC. Its translation: CASSSGLETQYF.

The V and J genes are TRBV7-9 and TRBJ1-1; 9 bases line up with TRBD1. The CDR3 covers 16 residues. The V gene's germline CDR1 is SEHNR and CDR2 FQNEAQ (reference sequence). The ends lost 0 bases at V and 3 bases at J; junction bases unmatched: 5. CDR3 sequence reads: CASSLATGGADTEAFF. CDR3 in DNA: TGTGCCAGCAGCTTAGCCACAGGGGGCGCGGACACTGAAGCTTTCTTT.

The genes are TRBV18 and TRBJ2-7; 9 positions match TRBD1. Germline V gives CDR1 KGHSH, CDR2 LQKENI. The V and J ends lost 6 bases and 2 bases, in that order; junction bases with no gene match: 8. The CDR3 extends over 15 amino acids. The CDR3, as DNA: TGTGCCAGCTCCCGAGGGACAGGGCTACCCTACGAGCAGTACTTC. Encoded protein: CASSRGTGLPYEQYF.

The chain links TRBV4-1 to TRBJ2-1; tentative D call: TRBD2 (6 bases). Trimming cost V 1 base and J 2 bases, with 15 bases left between them. This CDR3 region has 17 residues. Germline V CDR1 and CDR2: MGHRA, YSYEKL. The CDR3 region is CASSQARLGWAYNEQFF. The CDR3 DNA reads as TGCGCCAGCAGCCAAGCCAGACTAGGATGGGCCTACAATGAGCAGTTCTTC.